This paragraph reports one T cell receptor (beta chain). This record belongs to a study of T cell repertoires in cytomegalovirus infection. TCRdb called the reads again in MiXCR, with one record for every CDR3 protein. The table includes around 530,000 distinct CDR3 sequences, around 27% detected once. This CDR3 has 13 residues. Germline V gene data show CDR1 as MGHRA and CDR2 as YSYEKL. V was pared by 6 bases and J by 5 bases, with 13 bases between. The chain uses TRBV4-1 and TRBJ1-2; D remains unclear. The receptor comes from a human donor in good health (CMV status not recorded). Some clones in this sample may be carry-over from other donors' samples. Sequencing was carried out using PBMCs. The DNA for the CDR3 is TGCGCCAGCAGTCCAAGAATGCGGTATGGCTACACCTTC. Its protein is CASSPRMRYGYTF.